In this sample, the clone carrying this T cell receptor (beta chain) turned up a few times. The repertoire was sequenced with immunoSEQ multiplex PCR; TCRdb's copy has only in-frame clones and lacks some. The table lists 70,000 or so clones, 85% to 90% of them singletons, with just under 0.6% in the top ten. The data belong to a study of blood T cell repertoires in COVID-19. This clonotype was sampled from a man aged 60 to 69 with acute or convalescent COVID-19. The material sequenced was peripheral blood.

CDR3 loop: CASRLAGEYEQYF. The CDR3 bases are TGTGCCAGCCGACTAGCGGGAGAGTACGAGCAGTACTTC. The J gene is TRBJ2-7, the V gene TRBV27; 12 nucleotides agree with TRBD2. Germline CDR1 and CDR2: MNHEY and SMNVEV (reference sequence). The CDR3 extends over 13 amino acids. V lost 8 bases to trimming and J lost 4 bases; unmatched junction nucleotides: 3.